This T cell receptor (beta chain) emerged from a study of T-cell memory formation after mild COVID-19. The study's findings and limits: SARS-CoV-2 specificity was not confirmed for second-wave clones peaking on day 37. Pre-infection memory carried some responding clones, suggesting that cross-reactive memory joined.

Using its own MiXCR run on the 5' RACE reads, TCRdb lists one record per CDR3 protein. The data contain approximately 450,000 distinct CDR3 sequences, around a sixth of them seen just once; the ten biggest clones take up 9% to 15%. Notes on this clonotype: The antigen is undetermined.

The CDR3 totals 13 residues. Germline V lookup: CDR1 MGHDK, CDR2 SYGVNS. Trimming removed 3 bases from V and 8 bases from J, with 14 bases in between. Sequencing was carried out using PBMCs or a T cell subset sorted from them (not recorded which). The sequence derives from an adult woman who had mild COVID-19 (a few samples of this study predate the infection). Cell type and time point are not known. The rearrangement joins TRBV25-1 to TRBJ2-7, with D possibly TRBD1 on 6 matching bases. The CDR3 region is CASSDPPGQQQYF. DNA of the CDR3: TGTGCCAGCAGTGACCCACCGGGACAACAGCAGTACTTC.